Listed here is a single TCR beta chain. In the PCR, 60 Vbeta and 13 Jbeta primers were used. Repertoires were generated with immunoSEQ multiplex PCR, while TCRdb's copy carries only in-frame clones and drops some. The table lists under 200,000 clones, approximately 80% of them singletons. This CDR3 has 14 amino acids. V gave up 6 bases and J gave up 8 bases; unmatched junction bases: 9. Germline CDR1 reads MNHEY; CDR2 reads SVGAGI. The data originate from a study of cytomegalovirus exposure and HLA in healthy donors. The TCR sequence derives from a woman in her thirties in good health and CMV-seropositive. This rearrangement joins TRBV6-5 to TRBJ2-1; 8 bases map to TRBD2. The sample taken for sequencing was PBMCs. CDR3 protein: CASSFSGDGDEQFF. The CDR3 bases are TGTGCCAGCAGCTTTAGCGGGGACGGCGATGAGCAGTTCTTC.